This T cell receptor beta chain was captured in a study of identical twins. One entry per CDR3 protein, called by TCRdb with MiXCR from the 5' RACE reads. This table holds fewer than 900,000 distinct CDR3 sequences, around 20% found once. The V and J ends lost 3 bases and 4 bases, in that order; junction bases with no gene match: 2. Germline V gene data show CDR1 as DFQATT and CDR2 as SNEGSKA (reference sequence). CDR3 length: 15 amino acids. This clonotype was detected many times. A further study also used this sample, focusing on T cells expressing NK-cell markers.

Sequencing was done on a sample of PBMCs. The J gene is TRBJ2-5, the V gene TRBV20-1, with 16 nucleotides matching TRBD2. The TCR originated in a woman younger than 30 in good health. DNA for the CDR3: TGCAGTGCTAGGGGACTAGCGGGGGGGCTAGAGACCCAGTACTTC. This translates into CSARGLAGGLETQYF.